This T cell receptor (beta chain) was sequenced for a study of OX40 agonist ivuxolimab in advanced cancers. Study as a whole: Intravenous ivuxolimab at 0.01 to 10 mg/kg was given to patients every 2 weeks. Participants could have had prior anti-PD-1, anti-PD-L1 or anti-CTLA-4 therapy, and approximately 40% had some. Study-wide findings and caveats: Normalized T-cell clonal expansion was also low in a subset of nonresponders.

The assay was immunoSEQ multiplex PCR, and TCRdb's table has in-frame clones only and misses some. In the table there are 90,000 to 120,000 clones, about nine tenths of which are singletons. J gave up 5 bases and V 3 bases, and 7 bases lay outside the gene matches. The CDR3 has 15 amino acids. Germline V gene lookup returns CDR1 SGHRS and CDR2 YFSETQ. Sampling of blood occurred at baseline, cycle 4 day 1, and cycle 7 day 1. For this clone: The antigen remains unidentified.

Sequenced here: CD4+ or CD8+ T cells sorted from blood, sampled in a trial of the OX40 agonist ivuxolimab. The TCR originated in an adult with an advanced solid tumor such as melanoma, head and neck, liver or kidney cancer. The chain couples TRBV5-1 to TRBJ2-1; 8 positions agree with TRBD1. The CDR3 bases are TGCGCCAGCAGCTCAGGACAGGGTAAGAACAATGAGCAGTTCTTC. Protein product: CASSSGQGKNNEQFF.